A selection of T cell receptor beta chains follows, all from one sample in a study of patients and donors after allogeneic stem cell transplantation. TCRdb re-called the RT-PCR reads with MiXCR, one entry per CDR3 protein. The sample contains about 400,000 distinct CDR3 sequences, roughly 17% of which appear only once. The sequenced sample consisted of blood, either unsorted or a sorted T cell fraction (not recorded which). Receptors were obtained from a human donor who was either an allogeneic HSCT recipient or a stem cell or donor lymphocyte infusion donor (not recorded which). It is not recorded whose cells these are; they may come from a transplant donor. Both conserved end residues are part of each CDR3. The D gene is left open where the match is weak. The size field is filled for only some rows; it gives once, few, many or a size class.

size	J	V	D	length	DNA	CDR3
few	TRBJ2-7	TRBV11-2	.	14	TGTGCCAGCGGGGACTGGGCCAGGAGGGGGGAGCAGTACTTC	CASGDWARRGEQYF
few	TRBJ2-1	TRBV6-1	.	14	TGTGCCAGCAGGGAGGAGGGAATTCTCAATGAGCAGTTCTTC	CASREEGILNEQFF
.	TRBJ1-1	TRBV20-1	.	12	TGCAGTGCCAGACAGGCTTTCACTGAAGCTTTCTTT	CSARQAFTEAFF
.	TRBJ1-1	TRBV11-3	.	13	TGTGCCAGCAGCTTAGAGCAGAACACTGAAGCTTTCTTT	CASSLEQNTEAFF
.	TRBJ1-1	TRBV6-5	TRBD1	15	TGTGCCAGCAGTTACCTGCCAACAGGGGGAAATGAAGCTTTCTTT	CASSYLPTGGNEAFF
few	TRBJ1-2	TRBV6-5	.	12	TGTGCCAGCAGTTACAGGGATGAGGGCTACACCTTC	CASSYRDEGYTF
few	TRBJ2-4	TRBV5-1	TRBD1	17	TGCGCCAGCAGCAACAGGACAGGGGTATTAGCCAAAAACATTCAGTACTTC	CASSNRTGVLAKNIQYF
few	TRBJ2-4	TRBV21-1	.	18	TGTGCCAGCAGCAAAGTGGCGGGAGTTCGGGAGGCCAAAAACATTCAGTACTTC	CASSKVAGVREAKNIQYF
few	TRBJ2-7	TRBV4-1	TRBD2	15	TGCGCCAGCAGCCAAGAGGGGGGGGTTCCTTACGAGCAGTACTTC	CASSQEGGVPYEQYF
few	TRBJ1-1	TRBV20-1	.	15	TGCAGTGCTAGAGATTTGGGGGGAGTGAACACTGAAGCTTTCTTT	CSARDLGGVNTEAFF
.	TRBJ2-1	TRBV4-3	TRBD1	18	TGCGCCAGCAGCCAGTCAACCCCGGGACAGGTGTTTTACAATGAGCAGTTCTTC	CASSQSTPGQVFYNEQFF
few	TRBJ2-5	TRBV19	.	14	TGTGCCAGTAGTGAGGTAGCAGCGGTAGAGACCCAGTACTTC	CASSEVAAVETQYF
few	TRBJ2-7	TRBV4-3	.	15	TGCGCCAGCAGCCAAGATCGGAACCAGCTGGGAGAGCAGTACTTC	CASSQDRNQLGEQYF
many	TRBJ2-2	TRBV7-6	.	18	TGTGCCAGCAGGACACCATTAGGGGGGGACCTGGACACCGGGGAGCTGTTTTTT	CASRTPLGGDLDTGELFF
few	TRBJ2-1	TRBV6-2/TRBV6-3	.	18	TGTGCCAGCAGTTACTCCCCGACGGCCCCCGAGCCCTACAATGAGCAGTTCTTC	CASSYSPTAPEPYNEQFF
few	TRBJ2-5	TRBV20-1	.	15	TGCAGTGCTAGAGATCCCTCTTCCAACCAAGAGACCCAGTACTTC	CSARDPSSNQETQYF
few	TRBJ1-6	TRBV4-1	.	19	TGCGCCAGCAGCCAAGATCCGATGCCGGGTCGGAAATATAATTCACCCCTCCACTTT	CASSQDPMPGRKYNSPLHF
.	TRBJ2-7	TRBV20-1	.	14	TGCAGTCTCAGTCCCGGTTTTAGCTCCTACGAGCAGTACTTC	CSLSPGFSSYEQYF
many	TRBJ1-6	TRBV3-1	.	16	TGTGCCAGCAGCCATTACTACAGCCAAGATAATTCACCCCTCCACTTT	CASSHYYSQDNSPLHF
.	TRBJ2-1	TRBV9	TRBD2	14	TGTGCCAGCAATCTAGCGGGAGCAGCCGATGAGCAGTTCTTC	CASNLAGAADEQFF
few	TRBJ2-5	TRBV19	TRBD2	15	TGTGCCAGTAATCAGGGCGGGAGGGCCATCGAGACCCAGTACTTC	CASNQGGRAIETQYF
.	TRBJ2-1	TRBV12-3/TRBV12-4	TRBD2	16	TGTGCCAGCAGTTCCACGGGACTAGCGGGAGTGGATGAGCAGTTCTTC	CASSSTGLAGVDEQFF
many	TRBJ1-5	TRBV7-2	.	13	TGTGCCAGCAGCTTAGACCCCCTGATGCCCCAGCATTTT	CASSLDPLMPQHF
many	TRBJ2-1	TRBV5-1	.	12	TGCGCCAGCAGCAACAGGGGGGGTGAGCAGTTCTTC	CASSNRGGEQFF
many	TRBJ1-2	TRBV20-1	TRBD1	18	TGCAGTGCTAGACGGAGTGAAGACAGGGGAGCTCGGAACTATGGCTACACCTTC	CSARRSEDRGARNYGYTF
.	TRBJ2-2	TRBV11-2	TRBD1	19	TGTGCCAGCAGCACGGGACAGGAGACCCTATTTCACTTAACCGGGGAGCTGTTTTTT	CASSTGQETLFHLTGELFF
few	TRBJ2-7	TRBV27	.	15	TGTGCCAGCAGTTTATCCCTTAGAGTCTCCTACGAGCAGTACTTC	CASSLSLRVSYEQYF
.	TRBJ2-1	TRBV4-1	.	16	TGCGCCAGCAGCCAAGATGCGACTAGTTATCTCAATGAGCAGTTCTTC	CASSQDATSYLNEQFF
.	TRBJ2-7	TRBV15	TRBD1	14	TGTGCCACCAAGACTAGGCAGGGGGCCAACGAGCAGTACTTC	CATKTRQGANEQYF
few	TRBJ1-4	TRBV7-9	.	14	TGTGCCAGCAGCTTTTACAGGGAGGATGAAAAACTGTTTTTT	CASSFYREDEKLFF
once	TRBJ2-1	TRBV20-1	.	16	TGCAGTGCTAGAGTACCCGGGACTGCAGCCTACAATGAGCAGTTCTTC	CSARVPGTAAYNEQFF
few	TRBJ2-1	TRBV7-3	.	13	TGTGCCAGCAGCCCCCCCTCCTACAATGAGCAGTTCTTC	CASSPPSYNEQFF
few	TRBJ1-2	TRBV11-2	TRBD1	14	TGTGCCAGCAGCGTCCGGGACAGGACCTATGGCTACACCTTC	CASSVRDRTYGYTF
.	TRBJ2-7	TRBV27	TRBD2	11	TGTGCCACCGGGGGGTCCTACGAGCAGTACTTC	CATGGSYEQYF
many	TRBJ1-2	TRBV6-1	TRBD1	13	TGTGCCAGCAGTGTGGACAGGGTATATGGCTACACCTTC	CASSVDRVYGYTF
many	TRBJ1-1	TRBV12-3/TRBV12-4	.	13	TGTGCCAGCAGTTTACGGGAGAACACTGAAGCTTTCTTT	CASSLRENTEAFF
few	TRBJ2-7	TRBV12-3/TRBV12-4	TRBD1	13	TGTGCCAGCAGCCCGCAGGGGACAGAAGAGCAGTACTTC	CASSPQGTEEQYF
few	TRBJ1-1	TRBV12-3/TRBV12-4	.	13	TGTGCCAGCAGTCCGCCTGCCAACACTGAAGCTTTCTTT	CASSPPANTEAFF
few	TRBJ1-6	TRBV5-1	TRBD1	15	TGCGCCAGCAGCATGGACAGGGGCCATAATTCACCCCTCCACTTT	CASSMDRGHNSPLHF
.	TRBJ2-6	TRBV11-1	.	19	TGTGCCAGCAGCTTAGAACCGACAGACACTGGCTCTGGGGCCAACGTCCTGACTTTC	CASSLEPTDTGSGANVLTF
few	TRBJ2-1	TRBV20-1	TRBD2	16	TGCAGTGCTAGAGATTTGTGGCGGGAGAACTACAATGAGCAGTTCTTC	CSARDLWRENYNEQFF
few	TRBJ1-2	TRBV28	TRBD1	15	TGTGCCAGCAGGCGGACAGGGGGCAGGGACCATGGCTACACCTTC	CASRRTGGRDHGYTF
.	TRBJ1-2	TRBV7-2	.	12	TGTGCCAGCAGCCGTCGCCTTTATGGCTACACCTTC	CASSRRLYGYTF
few	TRBJ2-2	TRBV5-4	.	15	TGTGCCAGCAGCGGGGGCAGGTCGAACACCGGGGAGCTGTTTTTT	CASSGGRSNTGELFF
few	TRBJ2-3	TRBV3-1	TRBD2	16	TGTGCCAGCAGCTCAAGGACTAGCGGGGCTGTTAATACGCAGTATTTT	CASSSRTSGAVNTQYF
few	TRBJ2-7	TRBV29-1	TRBD1	13	TGCAGCGTTGCCCGGGACAGGGGTGGCGAGCAGTACTTC	CSVARDRGGEQYF
.	TRBJ2-1	TRBV4-1	TRBD2	19	TGCGCCAGCAGCCAAGTGACTAGCGGGAACAACCGATTCTACAATGAGCAGTTCTTC	CASSQVTSGNNRFYNEQFF
.	TRBJ1-2	TRBV12-3/TRBV12-4	TRBD1	14	TGTGCCAGCAGCCACGGACAGGGGAACTATGGCTACACCTTC	CASSHGQGNYGYTF
many	TRBJ1-4	TRBV20-1	.	12	TGCAGTGCTAGGGCTACTCATGAAAAACTGTTTTTT	CSARATHEKLFF
.	TRBJ1-5	TRBV30	TRBD1	14	TGTGCCTGGAGTACGGGACAGGCTGGCCAGCCCCAGCATTTT	CAWSTGQAGQPQHF
few	TRBJ1-4	TRBV19	TRBD1	16	TGTGCCAGTAGTATGGGGGACAGGGGAACTAATGAAAAACTGTTTTTT	CASSMGDRGTNEKLFF
.	TRBJ2-7	TRBV5-1	TRBD1	15	TGCGCCAGCAGCTTGGCTGCGGACAGGGTGTACGAGCAGTACTTC	CASSLAADRVYEQYF
.	TRBJ2-7	TRBV6-1	TRBD1	16	TGTGCCAGCAGAGGTCCTCCGGGACAGGGTGACTACGAGCAGTACTTC	CASRGPPGQGDYEQYF
.	TRBJ1-5	TRBV21-1	.	11	TGTGCCAGCACCTGGGGTCAGCCCCAGCATTTT	CASTWGQPQHF